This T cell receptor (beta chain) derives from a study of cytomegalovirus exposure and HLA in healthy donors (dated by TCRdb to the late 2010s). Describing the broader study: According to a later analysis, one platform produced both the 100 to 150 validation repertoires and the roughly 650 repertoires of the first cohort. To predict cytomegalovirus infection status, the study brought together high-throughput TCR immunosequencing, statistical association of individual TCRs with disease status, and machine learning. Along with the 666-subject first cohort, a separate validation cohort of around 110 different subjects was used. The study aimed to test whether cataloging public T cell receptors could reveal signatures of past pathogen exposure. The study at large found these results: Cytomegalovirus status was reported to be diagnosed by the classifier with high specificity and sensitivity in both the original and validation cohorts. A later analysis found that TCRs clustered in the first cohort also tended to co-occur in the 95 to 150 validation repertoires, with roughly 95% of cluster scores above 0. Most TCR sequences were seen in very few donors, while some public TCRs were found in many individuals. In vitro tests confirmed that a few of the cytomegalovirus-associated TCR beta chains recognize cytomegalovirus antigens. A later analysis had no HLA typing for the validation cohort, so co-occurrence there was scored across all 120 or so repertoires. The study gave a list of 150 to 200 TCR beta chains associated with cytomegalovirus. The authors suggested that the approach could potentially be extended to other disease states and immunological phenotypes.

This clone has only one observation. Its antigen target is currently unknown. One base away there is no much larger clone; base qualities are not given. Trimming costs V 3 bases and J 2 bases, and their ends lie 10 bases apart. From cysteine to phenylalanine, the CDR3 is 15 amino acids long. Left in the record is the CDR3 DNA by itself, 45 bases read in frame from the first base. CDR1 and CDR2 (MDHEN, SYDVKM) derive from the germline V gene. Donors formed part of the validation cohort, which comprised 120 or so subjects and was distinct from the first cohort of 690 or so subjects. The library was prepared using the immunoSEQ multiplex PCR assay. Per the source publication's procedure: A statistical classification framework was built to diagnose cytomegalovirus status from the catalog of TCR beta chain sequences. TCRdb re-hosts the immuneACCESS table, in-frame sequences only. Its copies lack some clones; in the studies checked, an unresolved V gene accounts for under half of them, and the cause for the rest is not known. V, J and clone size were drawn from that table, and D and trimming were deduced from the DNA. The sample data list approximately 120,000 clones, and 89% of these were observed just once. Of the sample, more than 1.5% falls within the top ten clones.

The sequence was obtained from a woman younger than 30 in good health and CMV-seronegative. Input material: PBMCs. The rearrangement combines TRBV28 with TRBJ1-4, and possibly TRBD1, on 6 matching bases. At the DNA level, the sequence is TGTGCCAGCAGTTTGAGTGGGGGCACTAATGAAAAACTGTTTTTT. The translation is CASSLSGGTNEKLFF. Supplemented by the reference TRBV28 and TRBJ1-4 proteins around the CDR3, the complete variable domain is DVKVTQSSRYLVKRTGEKVFLECVQDMDHENMFWYRQDPGLGLRLIYFSYDVKMKEKGDIPEGYSVSREKKERFSLILESASTNQTSMYLCASSLSGGTNEKLFFGSGTQLSVL.